This TCR beta chain was observed in a study of graft-versus-host responses after intestinal transplantation. Study-level background: Transplantation in recipients was multivisceral, liver-intestinal, or isolated intestinal. Anti-thymocyte globulin was used for induction in all recipients, who then took tacrolimus and steroids for approximately three years. Regarding the study as a whole: High graft-versus-host to host-versus-graft clonal ratios were seen in allografts of patients with graft-donor T cell macrochimerism. GvH clones turned up in recipient marrow; some had shown up first in ileum or blood.

This clone has a single count. Its antigen remains unidentified. Clones were read by immunoSEQ multiplex PCR, and TCRdb kept only the in-frame ones, dropping some. The top ten hold 2.5% to 3% of the sample, which has 57,000 or so clones, around nine tenths seen once. This material consisted of PBMCs, taken approximately four months after intestinal transplantation. This receptor was taken from a human patient who received an intestinal transplant, so some T cells may come from the graft donor.

CDR3 amino acids: CASSSQDETDTQYF. The CDR3 DNA is TGTGCCAGCAGCTCCCAGGACGAGACAGATACGCAGTATTTT. The chain has TRBV11-2 and TRBJ2-3; D gene unclear. Germline V lookup: CDR1 SGHAT, CDR2 FQNNGV. The CDR3 spans 14 residues. V was trimmed by 4 bases and J by 3 bases, leaving 11 bases between them.